Listed below are T cell receptor beta chains from one sample, sequenced in a study of identical twins. From the 5' RACE reads, TCRdb called clonotypes with MiXCR, one entry per CDR3 protein. Of around 1.7 million distinct CDR3 sequences in the sample, around 29% are singletons; the top ten hold around 0.25%. The sequencing sample was made of cord blood. These receptors originate from a newborn girl in good health. Both conserved end residues are part of each CDR3. Each record gives: V gene, clone size, J gene, D gene, CDR3 protein, CDR3 DNA. D genes are given only for firm matches. Clone size is shown for a subset of rows, as once, few, many or a class of expanded clone.

>TRBV20-1|-|TRBJ2-7|TRBD1
CSAPDRAPYEQYF
TGCAGTGCTCCGGACAGGGCCCCCTACGAGCAGTACTTC
>TRBV3-1|-|TRBJ2-7|TRBD2
CACSQDQAGGYEQYF
TGTGCCTGCAGCCAAGACCAGGCGGGGGGCTACGAGCAGTACTTC
>TRBV6-6|few|TRBJ1-5|TRBD1
CASQGQGAGQPQHF
TGTGCCAGCCAGGGACAGGGGGCTGGACAGCCCCAGCATTTT
>TRBV20-1|-|TRBJ2-6|-
CSARGAPSSGANVLAF
TGCAGTGCTAGAGGCGCTCCGAGCTCTGGGGCCAACGTCCTGGCTTTC
>TRBV6-2/TRBV6-3|-|TRBJ1-1|-
CASRQTHLNFEAFF
TGTGCCAGTAGACAGACCCATTTGAATTTTGAAGCTTTCTTT
>TRBV3-1|-|TRBJ2-7|TRBD2
CASSRRASGSGFVFEQYF
TGTGCCAGCAGCCGCCGGGCGAGCGGGAGTGGGTTTGTGTTTGAGCAGTACTTC
>TRBV4-1|few|TRBJ1-1|-
CASSQRRGTEAFF
TGCGCCAGCAGCCAACGGAGGGGCACTGAAGCTTTCTTT
>TRBV20-1|few|TRBJ2-1|-
CSASRFGGLKGAFYNEQFF
TGCAGTGCTAGTAGGTTCGGGGGGCTGAAGGGGGCCTTCTACAATGAGCAGTTCTTC
>TRBV20-1|once|TRBJ1-2|-
CSADPPRGVYGYTF
TGCAGTGCTGACCCTCCCCGGGGTGTCTATGGCTACACCTTC
>TRBV20-1|-|TRBJ1-1|-
CSASVMYTEAFF
TGCAGTGCTAGTGTAATGTACACTGAAGCTTTCTTT
>TRBV11-2|many|TRBJ1-2|TRBD1
CASSLVGQARRDGYTF
TGTGCCAGCAGCTTAGTTGGACAGGCTAGGAGGGATGGCTACACCTTC
>TRBV7-9|-|TRBJ1-2|-
CASSSLRMRGYGYTF
TGTGCCAGCAGCTCATTACGGATGAGGGGATATGGCTACACCTTC
>TRBV20-1|-|TRBJ2-1|-
CSSAEPSYNEQFF
TGCAGTTCAGCGGAGCCATCCTACAATGAGCAGTTCTTC
>TRBV5-6|few|TRBJ2-1|-
CASSYGLAMGNEQFF
TGTGCCAGCAGCTATGGACTGGCTATGGGCAATGAGCAGTTCTTC
>TRBV6-2/TRBV6-3|few|TRBJ1-5|TRBD1
CASSYRDRYQPQHF
TGTGCCAGCAGTTACCGGGACAGGTATCAGCCCCAGCATTTT
>TRBV27|once|TRBJ1-4|-
CASSLSPLTNEKLFF
TGTGCCAGCAGTTTGTCACCCCTAACTAATGAAAAACTGTTTTTT
>TRBV11-3|-|TRBJ2-1|TRBD2
CASSLSGNHLYNEQFF
TGTGCCAGCAGCCTTAGCGGGAACCATCTATACAATGAGCAGTTCTTC
>TRBV20-1|few|TRBJ2-1|TRBD2
CSARVASSGNVGNEQFF
TGCAGTGCTAGAGTTGCGTCTAGCGGGAATGTGGGCAATGAGCAGTTCTTC